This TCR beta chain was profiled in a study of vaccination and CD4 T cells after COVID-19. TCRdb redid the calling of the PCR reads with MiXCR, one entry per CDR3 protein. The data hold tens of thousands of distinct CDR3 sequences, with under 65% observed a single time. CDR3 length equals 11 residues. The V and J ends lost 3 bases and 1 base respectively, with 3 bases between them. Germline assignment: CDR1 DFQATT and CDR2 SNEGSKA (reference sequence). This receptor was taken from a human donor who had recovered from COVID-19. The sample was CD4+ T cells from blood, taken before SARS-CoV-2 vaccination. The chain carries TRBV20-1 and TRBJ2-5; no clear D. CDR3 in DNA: TGCAGTGCTAGTTCCCAAGAGACCCAGTACTTC. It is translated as CSASSQETQYF.